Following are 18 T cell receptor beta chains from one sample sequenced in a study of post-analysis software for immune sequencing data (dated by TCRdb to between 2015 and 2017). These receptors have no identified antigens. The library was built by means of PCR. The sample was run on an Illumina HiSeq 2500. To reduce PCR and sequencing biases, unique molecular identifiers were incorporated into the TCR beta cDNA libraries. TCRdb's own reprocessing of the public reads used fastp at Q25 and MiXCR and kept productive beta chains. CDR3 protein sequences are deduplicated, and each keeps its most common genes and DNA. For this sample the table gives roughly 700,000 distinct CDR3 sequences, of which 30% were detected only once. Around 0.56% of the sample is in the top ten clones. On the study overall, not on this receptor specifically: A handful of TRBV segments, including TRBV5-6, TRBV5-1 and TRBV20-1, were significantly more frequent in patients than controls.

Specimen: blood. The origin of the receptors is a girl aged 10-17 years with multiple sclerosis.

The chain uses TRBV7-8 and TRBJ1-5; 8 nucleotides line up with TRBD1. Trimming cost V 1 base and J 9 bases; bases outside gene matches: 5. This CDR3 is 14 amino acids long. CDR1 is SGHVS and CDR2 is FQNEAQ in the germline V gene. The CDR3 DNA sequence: TGTGCCAGCAGCTTAGAGACAGGGGTTGGGCCCCAGCATTTT. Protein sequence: CASSLETGVGPQHF.

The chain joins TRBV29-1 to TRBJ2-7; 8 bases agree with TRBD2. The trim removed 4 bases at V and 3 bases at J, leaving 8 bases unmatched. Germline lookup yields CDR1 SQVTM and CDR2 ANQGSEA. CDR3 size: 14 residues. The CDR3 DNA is TGCAGCGTTGCCCCGGGACTAGGGGACTACGAGCAGTACTTC. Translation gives CSVAPGLGDYEQYF.

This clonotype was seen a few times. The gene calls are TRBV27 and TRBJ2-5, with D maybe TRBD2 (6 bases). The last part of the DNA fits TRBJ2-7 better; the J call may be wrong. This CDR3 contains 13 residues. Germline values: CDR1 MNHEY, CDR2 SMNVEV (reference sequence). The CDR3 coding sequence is TGTGCCAGCAGCCGACTAGAAAGCGGCGAGCAGTACTTC. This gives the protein CASSRLESGEQYF.

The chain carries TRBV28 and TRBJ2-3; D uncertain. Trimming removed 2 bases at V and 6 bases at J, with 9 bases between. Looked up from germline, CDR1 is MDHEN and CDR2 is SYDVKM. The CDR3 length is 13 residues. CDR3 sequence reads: CASSLGNRDTQYF. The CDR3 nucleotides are TGTGCCAGCAGTTTAGGGAACCGCGATACGCAGTATTTT.

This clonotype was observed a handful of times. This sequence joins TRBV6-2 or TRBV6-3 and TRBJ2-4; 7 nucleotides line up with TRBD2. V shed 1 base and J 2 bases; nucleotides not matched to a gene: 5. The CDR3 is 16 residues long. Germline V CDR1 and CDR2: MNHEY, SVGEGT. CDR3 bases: TGTGCCAGCAGTTACTGGGGGGGGTCGACCAAAAACATTCAGTACTTC. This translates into CASSYWGGSTKNIQYF.

For the CDR3, the DNA is TGTGCCAGCAGCGTAGGTATCGGAAATGAAAAACTGTTTTTT. It specifies CASSVGIGNEKLFF. J is TRBJ1-4 and V is TRBV9; D unclear. Trimming cost V 0 bases and J 5 bases, with 8 bases left between them. Looked up from germline, CDR1 is SGDLS and CDR2 is YYNGEE. CDR3 length: 14 amino acids.

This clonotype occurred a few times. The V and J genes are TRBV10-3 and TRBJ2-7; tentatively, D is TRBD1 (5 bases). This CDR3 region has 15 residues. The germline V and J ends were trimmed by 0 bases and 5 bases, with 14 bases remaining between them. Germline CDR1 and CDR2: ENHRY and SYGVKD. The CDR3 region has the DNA TGTGCCATCAGTGAGTCGATTGGCAGGGTGAACGAGCAGTACTTC. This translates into CAISESIGRVNEQYF.

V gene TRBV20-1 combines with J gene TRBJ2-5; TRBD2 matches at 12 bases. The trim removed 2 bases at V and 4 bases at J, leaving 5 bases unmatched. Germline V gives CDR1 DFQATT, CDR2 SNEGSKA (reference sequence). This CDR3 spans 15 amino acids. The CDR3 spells CSARWLAGGPETQYF. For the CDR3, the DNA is TGCAGTGCTAGATGGCTAGCGGGAGGGCCAGAGACCCAGTACTTC.

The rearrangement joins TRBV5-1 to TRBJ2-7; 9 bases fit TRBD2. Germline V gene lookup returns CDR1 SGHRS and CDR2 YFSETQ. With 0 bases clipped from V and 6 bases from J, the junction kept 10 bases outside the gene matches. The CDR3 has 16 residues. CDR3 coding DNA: TGCGCCAGCAGCTTGGATCCTAGCGGGATCAATCGCGAGCAGTACTTC. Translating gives CASSLDPSGINREQYF. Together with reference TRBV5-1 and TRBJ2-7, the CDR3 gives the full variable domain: KAGVTQTPRYLIKTRGQQVTLSCSPISGHRSVSWYQQTPGQGLQFLFEYFSETQRNKGNFPGRFSGRQFSNSRSEMNVSTLELGDSALYLCASSLDPSGINREQYFGPGTRLTVT.

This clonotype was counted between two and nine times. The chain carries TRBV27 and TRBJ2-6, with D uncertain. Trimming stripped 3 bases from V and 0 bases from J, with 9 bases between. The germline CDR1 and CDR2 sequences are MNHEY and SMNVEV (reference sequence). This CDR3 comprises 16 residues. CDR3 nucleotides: TGTGCCAGCAGTTTGGGCCGGAACTCTGGGGCCAACGTCCTGACTTTC. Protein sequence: CASSLGRNSGANVLTF. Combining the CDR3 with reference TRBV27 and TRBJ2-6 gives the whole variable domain EAQVTQNPRYLITVTGKKLTVTCSQNMNHEYMSWYRQDPGLGLRQIYYSMNVEVTDKGDVPEGYKVSRKEKRNFPLILESPSPNQTSLYFCASSLGRNSGANVLTFGAGSRLTVL.

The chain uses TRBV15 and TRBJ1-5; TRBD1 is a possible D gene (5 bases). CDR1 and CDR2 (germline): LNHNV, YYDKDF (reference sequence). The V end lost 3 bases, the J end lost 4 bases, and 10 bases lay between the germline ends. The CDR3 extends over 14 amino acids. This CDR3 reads CATSRPGGNQPQHF. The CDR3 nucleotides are TGTGCCACCAGCAGGCCGGGGGGAAATCAGCCCCAGCATTTT.

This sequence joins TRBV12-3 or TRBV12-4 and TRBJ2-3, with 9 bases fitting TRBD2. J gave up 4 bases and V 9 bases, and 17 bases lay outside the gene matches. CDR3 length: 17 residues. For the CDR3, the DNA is TGTGCCAGTTACTCCGGGACTAGCCAAACCAGGGCAGATACGCAGTATTTT. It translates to CASYSGTSQTRADTQYF.

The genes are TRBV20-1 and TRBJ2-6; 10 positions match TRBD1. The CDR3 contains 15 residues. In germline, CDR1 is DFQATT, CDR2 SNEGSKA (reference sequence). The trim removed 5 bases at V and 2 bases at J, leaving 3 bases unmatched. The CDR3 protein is CSADRGLAGANVLTF. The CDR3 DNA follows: TGCAGTGCTGACAGGGGGCTTGCTGGGGCCAACGTCCTGACTTTC.

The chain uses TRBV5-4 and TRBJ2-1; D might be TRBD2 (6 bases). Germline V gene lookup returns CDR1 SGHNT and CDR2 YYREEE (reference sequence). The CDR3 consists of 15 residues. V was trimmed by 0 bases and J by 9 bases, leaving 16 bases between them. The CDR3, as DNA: TGTGCCAGCAGCTTGGAGACTAGTAGGGCGTCTGAGCAGTTCTTC. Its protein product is CASSLETSRASEQFF. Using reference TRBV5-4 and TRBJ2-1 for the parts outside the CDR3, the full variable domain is ETGVTQSPTHLIKTRGQQVTLRCSSQSGHNTVSWYQQALGQGPQFIFQYYREEENGRGNFPPRFSGLQFPNYSSELNVNALELDDSALYLCASSLETSRASEQFFGPGTRLTVL.

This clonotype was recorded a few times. The CDR3 nucleotides read TGTGCCAGCAGCCTGGCCTTGTACCAAGAGACCCAGTACTTC. Its protein is CASSLALYQETQYF. The chain combines TRBV4-2 with TRBJ2-5, with D hard to call. In germline, CDR1 is LGHNA, CDR2 YNFKEQ. The CDR3 is 14 residues long. Trimming removed 4 bases at V and 0 bases at J, with 9 bases between.

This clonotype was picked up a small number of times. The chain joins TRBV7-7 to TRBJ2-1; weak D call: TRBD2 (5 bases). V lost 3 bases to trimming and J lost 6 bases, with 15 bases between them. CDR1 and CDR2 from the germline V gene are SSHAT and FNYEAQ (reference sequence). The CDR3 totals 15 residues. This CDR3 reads CASSFSDLPSNEQFF. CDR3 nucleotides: TGTGCCAGCAGCTTTTCGGACTTACCGAGCAATGAGCAGTTCTTC.

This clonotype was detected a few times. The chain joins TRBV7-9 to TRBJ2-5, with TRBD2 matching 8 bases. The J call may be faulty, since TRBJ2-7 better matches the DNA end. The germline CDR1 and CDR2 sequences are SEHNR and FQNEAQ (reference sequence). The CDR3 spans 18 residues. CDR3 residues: CASSADGVSGSRPYEQYF. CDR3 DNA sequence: TGTGCCAGCAGCGCTGACGGTGTAAGCGGGAGTAGACCCTACGAGCAGTACTTC.

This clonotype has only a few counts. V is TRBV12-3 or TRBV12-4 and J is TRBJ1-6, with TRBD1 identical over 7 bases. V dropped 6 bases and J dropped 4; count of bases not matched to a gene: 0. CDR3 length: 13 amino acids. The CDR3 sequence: CASRQGYNSPLHF. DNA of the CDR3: TGTGCCAGCAGACAGGGGTATAATTCACCCCTCCACTTT.